The source of this TCR beta chain is a study of blood T cell repertoires in COVID-19. The CDR3 is 18 amino acids. Germline V CDR1 and CDR2: SNHLY, FYNNEI. Germline trimming cut 6 bases from V and 2 bases from J; bases unmatched to any gene: 7. Using immunoSEQ multiplex PCR, the repertoire was profiled, and TCRdb retains in-frame clones only, with some absent. The data show about 34,000 clones, roughly four fifths seen once. The gene calls are TRBV2 and TRBJ2-2; TRBD2 aligns across 15 bases. The sample consisted of peripheral blood. The TCR sequence derives from a human donor in a cohort sampled during active COVID-19. For the CDR3, the DNA is TGTGCCAGCAGGGGACTAGCGGGGGGCAGGCGCAACACCGGGGAGCTGTTTTTT. The encoded protein is CASRGLAGGRRNTGELFF. Based on the CDR3 plus reference TRBV2 and TRBJ2-2, the full variable domain is EPEVTQTPSHQVTQMGQEVILRCVPISNHLYFYWYRQILGQKVEFLVSFYNNEISEKSEIFDDQFSVERPDGSNFTLKIRSTKLEDSAMYFCASRGLAGGRRNTGELFFGEGSRLTVL.